These T cell receptor beta chains were read from a single sample in a study of cytotoxic CD8 clonotypes in ibrutinib-treated CLL. Repertoires were generated with immunoSEQ multiplex PCR, while TCRdb's copy carries only in-frame clones and drops some. The sample has around 310,000 clones, about 77% seen once. The sample here was PBMCs, taken before ibrutinib treatment. The receptors come from a human donor with chronic lymphocytic leukemia. Each CDR3 is given with its conserved first and last residue. The order of the fields is J gene, V gene, clone size, D gene, CDR3 DNA, CDR3 protein. A D gene is named only where the DNA matches it firmly. Where a row states a size, it is once, few, many or the class of an expanded clone; other rows omit it.

TRBJ1-1,TRBV4-1,.,.,TGCGCCAGCAGCCAATGGGCGAACACTGAAGCTTTCTTT,CASSQWANTEAFF
TRBJ2-2,TRBV5-1,.,TRBD1,TGCGCCAGCAACCTCTATGAAGACAGGGGGGCTAAGACCGGGGAGCTGTTTTTT,CASNLYEDRGAKTGELFF
TRBJ2-5,TRBV5-1,.,TRBD2,TGCGCCAGCAGCCCGGGACTAGCGGGGAGGTACCAAGAGACCCAGTACTTC,CASSPGLAGRYQETQYF
TRBJ2-7,TRBV9,.,TRBD1,TGTGCCAGCAGCGCGACCCTGAGGGGGCGCGAGCAGTACTTC,CASSATLRGREQYF
TRBJ2-1,TRBV2,.,.,TGTGCCAGCAGTGAATTAGGTCCGCGATACAATGAGCAGTTCTTC,CASSELGPRYNEQFF
TRBJ2-7,TRBV11-2,.,.,TGTGCCAGCAGCTTAGATAATTGGGAGCAGTACTTC,CASSLDNWEQYF
TRBJ2-5,TRBV7-2,.,.,TGTGCCAGCAGCTCTCGGCGCCAGGGGCGAGTCCAAGAGACCCAGTACTTC,CASSSRRQGRVQETQYF
TRBJ1-3,TRBV5-6,.,.,TGTGCCAGCAGCCCACCCGAGGGCTCTGGAAACACCATATATTTT,CASSPPEGSGNTIYF
TRBJ2-6,TRBV30,.,.,TGTGCCTGGAGTGCAGGGGCTGGGGCCAACGTCCTGACTTTC,CAWSAGAGANVLTF
TRBJ1-5,TRBV5-1,.,TRBD1,TGCGCCAGCAGCTTAGTACCCGGACAGGATCAGCCCCAGCATTTT,CASSLVPGQDQPQHF
TRBJ2-7,TRBV5-4,.,.,TGTGCCAGCAGCTTCCGGGGGCCAGCCTACGAGCAGTACTTC,CASSFRGPAYEQYF
TRBJ2-2,TRBV7-2,.,.,TGTGCCAGCAGCTACGACGCCTTGGGGGACTGGGGCGGGGAGCTGTTTTTT,CASSYDALGDWGGELFF
TRBJ2-3,TRBV5-1,.,.,TGCGCCAGCAGCCCAGGGCCCAGGGATACGCAGTATTTT,CASSPGPRDTQYF
TRBJ1-1,TRBV18,.,TRBD1,TGTGCCAGCTCTCCTGGACAGGACACTGAAGCTTTCTTT,CASSPGQDTEAFF
TRBJ2-7,TRBV7-7,.,TRBD1,TGTGCCAGCAGCCCCTCCAAATTTGGCGAGGGGGCGGACGAGCAGTACTTC,CASSPSKFGEGADEQYF
TRBJ1-2,TRBV4-2,.,.,TGTGCCAGCAGCCACATACTCAGGACCCTCTATGGCTACACCTTC,CASSHILRTLYGYTF
TRBJ1-2,TRBV6-5,.,.,TGTGCCAGCAGTTATGTATGGTCGTATGGCTACACCTTC,CASSYVWSYGYTF
TRBJ2-7,TRBV10-3,.,.,TGTGCCATCAGTGGACTAAACTCCTACGAGCAGTACTTC,CAISGLNSYEQYF
TRBJ2-2,TRBV29-1,.,.,TGCAGCGTGCGGCTCAATCTAGGCACCGGGGAGCTGTTTTTT,CSVRLNLGTGELFF
TRBJ1-5,TRBV18,.,TRBD1,TGTGCCAGCTCACCGACATCGGACAGGGGGAATCAGCCCCAGCATTTT,CASSPTSDRGNQPQHF
TRBJ2-1,TRBV7-2,.,.,TGTGCCAGCAGCTTAGATGGGGTATTAGGAGGGGATGAGCAGTTCTTC,CASSLDGVLGGDEQFF
TRBJ1-3,TRBV5-4,.,.,TGTGCCAGCAGCTTTACGAACTCTGGAAACACCATATATTTT,CASSFTNSGNTIYF
TRBJ2-7,TRBV30,.,.,TGTGCCTGGAGTGTACGAACATCCGAGCAGTACTTC,CAWSVRTSEQYF
TRBJ1-1,TRBV5-1,.,TRBD1,TGCGCCAGCAGCTGGGGACAGGACACTGAAGCTTTCTTT,CASSWGQDTEAFF
TRBJ2-7,TRBV7-6,.,TRBD2,TGTGCCAGCAGCTTGGGGGGACTAGCCTACGAGCAGTACTTC,CASSLGGLAYEQYF
TRBJ2-1,TRBV6-1,.,.,TGTGCCAGCAGTGAAAAGGGGGCGGGAGTCTGGTACAATGAGCAGTTCTTC,CASSEKGAGVWYNEQFF
TRBJ2-7,TRBV4-2,.,.,TGTGCCAGCAGCCAAGATTGGGCAACGTACGAGCAGTACTTC,CASSQDWATYEQYF
TRBJ2-1,TRBV6-5,.,.,TGTGCCAGCAGTTACGACAATTACAATGAGCAGTTCTTC,CASSYDNYNEQFF
TRBJ2-1,TRBV11-2,few,TRBD2,TGTGCCAGCAGCCCTGGGGGAGGGTGGAATGAGCAGTTCTTC,CASSPGGGWNEQFF
TRBJ1-1,TRBV6-5,.,TRBD1,TGTGCCAGCAGTAGGACAGGGGGCGGCACTGAAGCTTTCTTT,CASSRTGGGTEAFF
TRBJ1-2,TRBV19,.,.,TGTGCCAGTAGTATGTCGCAGGGCTCCGTCACCTTC,CASSMSQGSVTF
TRBJ2-7,TRBV6-5,.,TRBD1,TGTGCCAGCAGCCCCGGGACAGGTTACCCCTACGAGCAGTACTTC,CASSPGTGYPYEQYF
TRBJ1-2,TRBV2,.,TRBD1,TGTGCCAGCAGTGAATGGGGGCCGGGACAGTTGAATGGCTACACCTTC,CASSEWGPGQLNGYTF
TRBJ2-7,TRBV29-1,.,.,TGCAGCGTTGCGCGGGGCCTCTCCTACGAGCAGTACTTC,CSVARGLSYEQYF
TRBJ2-3,TRBV28,.,.,TGTGCCAGCAGTTTTAGACAGAGCACAGATACGCAGTATTTT,CASSFRQSTDTQYF
TRBJ2-2,TRBV5-1,.,.,TGCGCCAGCAGCTTGCGCCCAGCCGCCGCCGGGGAGCTGTTTTTT,CASSLRPAAAGELFF
TRBJ1-1,TRBV2,.,.,TGTGCCAGCATCGGGAGGAGATGGGACACTGAAGCTTTCTTT,CASIGRRWDTEAFF
TRBJ2-3,TRBV30,.,.,TGTGCCTGGAGTGTACTTCTCAGGGGGGGCACAGATACGCAGTATTTT,CAWSVLLRGGTDTQYF
TRBJ1-1,TRBV5-4,.,.,TGTGCCAGCAGCTTGGCTTCCAACACTGAAGCTTTCTTT,CASSLASNTEAFF
TRBJ2-1,TRBV4-2,few,.,TGTGCCAGCAGCCAAGATCCTAGGAGTATCGCCTACAATGAGCAGTTCTTC,CASSQDPRSIAYNEQFF
TRBJ2-2,TRBV15,.,TRBD2,TGTGCCACCAGCAGAGAGAGCGGGACTAACACCGGGGAGCTGTTTTTT,CATSRESGTNTGELFF
TRBJ2-7,TRBV27,few,.,TGTGCCAGCAGTACCCGGGACACCGGGGGACACGAGCAGTACTTC,CASSTRDTGGHEQYF
TRBJ2-7,TRBV4-3,.,.,TGCGCCAGCAGCCAAGGTCCCGACAGGTACTCCTACGAGCAGTACTTC,CASSQGPDRYSYEQYF
TRBJ2-2,TRBV6-5,.,.,TGTGCCAGCAGTTATTGGCCCGGGGAGCTGTTTTTT,CASSYWPGELFF
TRBJ1-4,TRBV27,once,.,TGTGCCAGCAGACAGGACCGTACTAATGAAAAACTGTTTTTT,CASRQDRTNEKLFF
TRBJ2-3,TRBV15,.,TRBD2,TGTGCCACCAGCAGGACAAGCGGGAGAGGCACAGATACGCAGTATTTT,CATSRTSGRGTDTQYF
TRBJ2-1,TRBV20-1,.,.,TGCAGTGCTAGATTCGTATCTGAGCAGTTCTTC,CSARFVSEQFF
TRBJ2-7,TRBV7-2,.,.,TGTGCCAGCAGCTTAGATAGGTCAGGGCGAGGTTACGAGCAGTACTTC,CASSLDRSGRGYEQYF
TRBJ1-1,TRBV10-2,.,.,TGCGCCAGCACTGGCGGCACCATGAACACTGAAGCTTTCTTT,CASTGGTMNTEAFF
TRBJ1-1,TRBV6-4,.,.,TGTGCCAGCAGTTTCTCGGGGATGAACACTGAAGCTTTCTTT,CASSFSGMNTEAFF
TRBJ2-7,TRBV15,.,.,TGTGCCACCAGCAGAGATGCAGGGTCCGGTCTCGAGCAGTACTTC,CATSRDAGSGLEQYF
TRBJ2-1,TRBV7-3,.,TRBD2,TGTGCCAGCAGCAGGAATAGCGGGAGAATCGATGAGCAGTTCTTC,CASSRNSGRIDEQFF
TRBJ2-1,TRBV7-3,few,TRBD2,TGTGCCAGCAGCTTAACTGTGGCGGGAGCCAATGAGCAGTTCTTC,CASSLTVAGANEQFF
TRBJ2-1,TRBV5-1,once,TRBD2,TGCGCCAGCAGCTTGACTAGCGGGTACAATGAGCAGTTCTTC,CASSLTSGYNEQFF
TRBJ2-7,TRBV5-1,.,.,TGCGCCAGCAGCTCGGCGGGTTTATTCTACGAGCAGTACTTC,CASSSAGLFYEQYF
TRBJ2-3,TRBV4-3,once,.,TGCGCCAGCAGCCAAGAGGGGCGGGATCCCACAGATACGCAGTATTTT,CASSQEGRDPTDTQYF
TRBJ2-7,TRBV27,.,TRBD1,TGTGCCAGCAGGACAAAACAGGGGGTCTCCTACGAGCAGTACTTC,CASRTKQGVSYEQYF